Listed below are T cell receptor beta chains from one sample, sequenced in a study of CD8+CD57+ T cells in acquired aplastic anemia. Via MiXCR, TCRdb re-called the reads, giving one row per CDR3 protein. The repertoire holds roughly 160,000 distinct CDR3 sequences, roughly 43% seen once, with roughly 2.8% in the top ten. Sequenced input: sorted CD4+, CD8+, or CD8+CD57+ T cells (not recorded which) from PBMCs. Every receptor here comes from a human donor with aplastic anemia. Each CDR3 is given without its conserved first and last residue.

TRBJ1-1,TRBV2,ASSDLINTEAF
TRBJ2-3,TRBV24-1,ATSEQGRTDTQY
TRBJ1-5,TRBV11-2,ASSSKGPTGNSNQPQH
TRBJ1-6,TRBV19,ASKMRGSPLH
TRBJ2-7,TRBV2,ATSYHSYEQY
TRBJ2-7,TRBV5-4,ASSSTSGGSYEQY
TRBJ2-3,TRBV20-1,SAFRAGGTDTQY
TRBJ2-7,TRBV2,ASSETDWVSEQY
TRBJ2-3,TRBV29-1,SVTGLSTDTQY
TRBJ2-7,TRBV19,ASSTSGGQGNEQY
TRBJ2-7,TRBV15,ATSRDWVGASYEQY
TRBJ2-3,TRBV15,ATSRSVGTDTQY
TRBJ2-3,TRBV24-1,ATSDTTRTGSTDTQY
TRBJ2-1,TRBV20-1,SATRDEQF
TRBJ1-6,TRBV28,ASSLPVGNSPLH
TRBJ1-1,TRBV20-1,SARPGPMNTEAF
TRBJ1-1,TRBV24-1,ATRGENTEAF
TRBJ1-2,TRBV30,AWSVRQTSYGYT
TRBJ1-1,TRBV20-1,SARKGQGTEAF
TRBJ2-1,TRBV6-2/TRBV6-3,ASSNGGLSSYNEQF
TRBJ1-2,TRBV29-1,SVPGRVLGGYT
TRBJ1-2,TRBV19,ASSRDAGLRGYT
TRBJ1-2,TRBV2,ASSPERAGGYT
TRBJ2-5,TRBV25-1,ASSQTGEETQY
TRBJ2-3,TRBV7-2,ASSRSGEDTQY
TRBJ2-7,TRBV15,ATSRARDSSYEQY
TRBJ1-4,TRBV7-9,ASSGRQGEKLF
TRBJ1-6,TRBV2,ASRMDRGNSPLH
TRBJ1-2,TRBV19,ASSMGGSPYGYT
TRBJ2-3,TRBV28,ASSAQRYRTDTQY
TRBJ1-4,TRBV19,ASSDPGQGYTNEKLF
TRBJ2-2,TRBV18,ASSPLGANTGELF
TRBJ2-5,TRBV19,ASTALAGPQQTQY